Sequencing of this T cell receptor beta chain was carried out in a study of identical twins. TCRdb reprocessed the 5' RACE reads via MiXCR and lists one record per CDR3 protein. The sample yields about 890,000 distinct CDR3 sequences, roughly 12% seen once. Germline loops: CDR1 SGHTA, CDR2 FQGNSA. The ends were cut back, 1 base at V and 8 bases at J, with 9 bases in the middle. This CDR3 spans 13 amino acids. There are many counts of this clonotype. The sample was also linked to a second study, of yellow fever vaccine responses in identical twins.

The sequence came from a woman aged 18 to 35 in good health. Specimen: PBMCs. The chain employs TRBV7-2 and TRBJ2-1; D gene ambiguous. CDR3 sequence: CASSLGLNYEQFF. For the CDR3, the DNA is TGTGCCAGCAGCTTAGGTCTAAACTATGAGCAGTTCTTC.